This TCR beta chain was captured in a study of blood T cell repertoires in COVID-19. In the study overall: Acute and convalescent COVID-19 specimens originated in the United States, Italy and Spain. T cells, B-cell-depleted T cells, or PBMCs provided the cDNA or gDNA that served as material.

V was trimmed by 4 bases and J by 1 base, leaving 8 bases between them. CDR1 SGHRS and CDR2 YFSETQ come from the germline V gene. The CDR3 consists of 13 residues. As for this clone: Additional DNA sequences in this sample encode the identical CDR3.

Original analysis: Amplified reference gene primers provided the basis for estimating nucleated cell counts. Assay used: immunoSEQ multiplex PCR; TCRdb lists only in-frame clones, some missing. V and J calls and clone size are as listed in that table; D and trimming were resolved from the DNA. The sample has over 100,000 clones, about 80% seen once. Sample: peripheral blood. The sequence derives from a woman between 45 and 65 years old with acute or convalescent COVID-19. The chain couples TRBV5-1 to TRBJ1-1; D might be TRBD1 (5 bases). This CDR3 reads CASSLQGNTEAFF. CDR3 DNA: TGCGCCAGCAGCCTCCAGGGGAACACTGAAGCTTTCTTT.